This T cell receptor beta chain was retrieved from a study of T cell repertoires in cytomegalovirus infection. This clonotype was counted a few times. Its target is unknown. TCRdb independently ran MiXCR on the reads; one entry per CDR3 protein. The data show hundreds of thousands of distinct CDR3 sequences, with about 42% seen just once and 40% to 50% held by the top ten. Sequenced material: cultured PBMCs, taken from culture after CMV antigen stimulation. The source of this sequence is a human donor in good health (CMV status not recorded). Some clones in this sample may be carry-over from other donors' samples.

The CDR3 DNA is TGTGCCAGCAGCTTAACCCCCACCGGACTTCGGAAAAAAGAGACCCAGTACTTC. Protein sequence: CASSLTPTGLRKKETQYF. J is TRBJ2-5 and V is TRBV7-2; possible D gene TRBD2, 5 bases. CDR1 is SGHTA and CDR2 is FQGNSA in the germline V gene. The ends were cut back, 2 bases at V and 3 bases at J, with 22 bases in the middle. The CDR3 sequence is 18 residues long.